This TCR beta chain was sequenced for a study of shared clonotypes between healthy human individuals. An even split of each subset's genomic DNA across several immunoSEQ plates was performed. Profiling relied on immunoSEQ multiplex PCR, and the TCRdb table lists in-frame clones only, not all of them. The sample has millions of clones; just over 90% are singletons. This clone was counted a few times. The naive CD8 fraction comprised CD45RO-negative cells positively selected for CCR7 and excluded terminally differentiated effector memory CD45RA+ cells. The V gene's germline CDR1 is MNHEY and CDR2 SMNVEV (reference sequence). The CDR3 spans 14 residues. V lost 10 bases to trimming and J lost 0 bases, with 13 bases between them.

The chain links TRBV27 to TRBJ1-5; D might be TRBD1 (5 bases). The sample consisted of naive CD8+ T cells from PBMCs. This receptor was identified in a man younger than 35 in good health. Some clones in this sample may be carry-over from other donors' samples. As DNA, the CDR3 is TGTGCCACGGGGGACGGCGATAGCAATCAGCCCCAGCATTTT. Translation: CATGDGDSNQPQHF.